This T cell receptor beta chain originates from a study of blood T cell repertoires in COVID-19. Study information: Sites across the United States, Italy and Spain contributed samples from acute and convalescent COVID-19. PBMCs, B-cell-depleted T cells, or T cells were the source of the cDNA or gDNA that made up the material.

Per the original methods: Counts of nucleated cells, estimated from reference gene primer amplification, were obtained. Libraries were prepared by immunoSEQ multiplex PCR; TCRdb keeps only in-frame clonotypes and omits some of them. The V and J calls and clone size are taken from that table; D and trimming were inferred from the DNA. Of around 110,000 clones listed, 82% are singletons. This clone has only a few counts. The CDR3 extends over 14 amino acids. Trimming left V 4 bases short and J 5 bases short, with 14 bases between. Germline-derived CDR1 and CDR2 are SNHLY and FYNNEI. The material sequenced was peripheral blood. The chain has TRBV2 and TRBJ1-1; D is possibly TRBD1 (5 bases). The TCR sequence derives from a woman between 65 and 79 years old with acute or convalescent COVID-19. This CDR3 reads CASSGLGGKTEAFF. The CDR3 DNA reads as TGTGCCAGCAGTGGTCTGGGGGGTAAGACTGAAGCTTTCTTT.